The 3 T cell receptor beta chains below all came from one sample that was sequenced in a study of cytomegalovirus exposure and HLA in healthy donors. The study ran its PCR with 60 Vbeta and 13 Jbeta primers. Here immunoSEQ multiplex PCR was the method, and the copy in TCRdb shows in-frame clones only, minus some. The sample includes under 300,000 clones, around 90% of them seen just once. Sequenced material: PBMCs. The receptors derive from a girl aged 2-10 years in good health and CMV-seronegative.

This clone appeared a single time. The V gene is TRBV19, the J gene TRBJ2-5; 7 nucleotides match TRBD1. Germline V gives CDR1 LNHDA, CDR2 SQIVND (reference sequence). The junction had 10 bases not matched to a gene; V was cut back by 10 bases and J by 5 bases. The CDR3 contains 13 residues. The CDR3 DNA sequence: TGTGCCACTATGGGACAGATCGGGGAGACCCAGTACTTC. This sequence encodes CATMGQIGETQYF.

This chain joins TRBV2 and TRBJ1-5; D not certain. There are 13 residues in the CDR3. V lost 6 bases, J lost 3 bases, and 9 bases lay in between. Germline V CDR1 and CDR2: SNHLY, FYNNEI. CDR3 residues: CASSGVDNQPQHF. CDR3 nucleotides: TGTGCCAGCAGCGGGGTGGACAATCAGCCCCAGCATTTT.

The rearrangement joins TRBV27 to TRBJ2-7, with a tentative D call TRBD1 (5 bases). The CDR3 length is 13 residues. CDR1 is MNHEY, CDR2 SMNVEV, per germline (reference sequence). Trimming removed 5 bases at V and 0 bases at J, with 8 bases between. The CDR3 spells CASSDSLSYEQYF. The CDR3 DNA follows: TGTGCCAGCAGTGACAGTCTCTCCTACGAGCAGTACTTC.